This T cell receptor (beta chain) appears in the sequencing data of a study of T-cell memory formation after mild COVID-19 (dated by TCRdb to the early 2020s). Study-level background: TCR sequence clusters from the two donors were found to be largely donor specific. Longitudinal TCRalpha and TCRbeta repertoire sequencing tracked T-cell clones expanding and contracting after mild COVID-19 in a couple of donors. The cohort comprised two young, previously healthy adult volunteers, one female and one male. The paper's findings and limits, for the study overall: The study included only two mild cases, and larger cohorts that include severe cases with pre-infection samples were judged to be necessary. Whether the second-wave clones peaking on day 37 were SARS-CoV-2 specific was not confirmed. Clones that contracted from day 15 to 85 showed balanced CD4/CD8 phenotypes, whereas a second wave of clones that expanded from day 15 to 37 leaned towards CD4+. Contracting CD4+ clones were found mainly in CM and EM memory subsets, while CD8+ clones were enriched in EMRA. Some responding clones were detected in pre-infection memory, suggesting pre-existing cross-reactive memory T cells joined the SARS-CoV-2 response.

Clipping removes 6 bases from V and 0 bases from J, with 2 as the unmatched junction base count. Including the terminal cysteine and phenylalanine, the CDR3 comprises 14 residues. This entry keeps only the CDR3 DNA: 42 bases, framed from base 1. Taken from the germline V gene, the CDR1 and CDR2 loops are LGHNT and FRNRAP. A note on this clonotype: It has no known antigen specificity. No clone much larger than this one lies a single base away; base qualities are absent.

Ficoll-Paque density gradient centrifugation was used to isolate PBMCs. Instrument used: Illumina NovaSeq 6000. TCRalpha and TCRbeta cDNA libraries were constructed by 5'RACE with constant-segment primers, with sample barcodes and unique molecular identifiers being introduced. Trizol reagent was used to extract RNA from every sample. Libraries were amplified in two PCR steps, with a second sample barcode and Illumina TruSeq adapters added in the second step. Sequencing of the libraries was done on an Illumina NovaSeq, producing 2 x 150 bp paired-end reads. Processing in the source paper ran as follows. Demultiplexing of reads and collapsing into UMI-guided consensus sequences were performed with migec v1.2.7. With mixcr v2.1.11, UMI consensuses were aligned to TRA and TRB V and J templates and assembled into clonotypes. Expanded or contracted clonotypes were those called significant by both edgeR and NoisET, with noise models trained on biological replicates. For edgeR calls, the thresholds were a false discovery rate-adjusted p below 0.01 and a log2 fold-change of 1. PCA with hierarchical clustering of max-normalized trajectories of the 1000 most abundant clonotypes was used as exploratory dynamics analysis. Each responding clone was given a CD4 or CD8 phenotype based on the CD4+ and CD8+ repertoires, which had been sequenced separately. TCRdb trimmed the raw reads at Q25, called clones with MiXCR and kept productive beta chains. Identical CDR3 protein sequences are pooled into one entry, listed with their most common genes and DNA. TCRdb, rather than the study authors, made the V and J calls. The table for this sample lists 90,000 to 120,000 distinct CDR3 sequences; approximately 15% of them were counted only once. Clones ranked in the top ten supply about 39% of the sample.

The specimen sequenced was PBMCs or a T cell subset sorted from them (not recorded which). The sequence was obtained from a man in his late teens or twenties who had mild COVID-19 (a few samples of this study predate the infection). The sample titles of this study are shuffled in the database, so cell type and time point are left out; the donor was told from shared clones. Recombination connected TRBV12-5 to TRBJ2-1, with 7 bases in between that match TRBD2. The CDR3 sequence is CASGRDYSYNEQFF. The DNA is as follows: TGTGCTAGTGGACGGGACTACTCCTACAATGAGCAGTTCTTC.